This TCR beta chain was documented in a study of T cell repertoires in cytomegalovirus infection. As for the study in general: Selection of CMV epitopes for the study included recently identified HLA-C-restricted and well-studied HLA-B-restricted ones. In public TCR beta signatures, there were indications of both CMV infection and matching HLA type.

TCRdb re-analysed the reads in MiXCR, keeping a single row per CDR3 protein. Among around 81,000 distinct CDR3 sequences listed, around 42% were seen once. A word on this clonotype: Its target is unknown.

Per the germline V gene, CDR1 is MGHRA and CDR2 is YSYEKL. V was clipped by 0 bases and J by 0 bases, with 11 bases between them. The length of the CDR3 is 16 residues. Findings of the study overall: Clonotype analysis showed dominance of the ex vivo response by HLA-C-restricted CMV-specific TCR beta clonotypes. Carriers of CMV plus the relevant HLA were identified by cumulative public TCR beta family frequency.

This receptor was identified in a human donor in good health (CMV status not recorded). Some clones in this sample may be carry-over from other donors' samples. The J gene is TRBJ1-1, the V gene TRBV4-1; no clear D. This specimen consisted of CD8+ T cells from cultured PBMCs, obtained from culture after CMV antigen stimulation. CDR3 nucleotides: TGCGCCAGCAGCCAAGAGGTTGGAGCCATGAACACTGAAGCTTTCTTT. This gives the protein CASSQEVGAMNTEAFF.